The 20 T cell receptor beta chains listed next were all sequenced from one sample in a study of cytomegalovirus exposure and HLA in healthy donors (dated by TCRdb to about 2017). Libraries were built with the immunoSEQ multiplex PCR assay. For the multiplex PCR, a mixture combining 60 forward primers for TCR Vbeta segments and 13 reverse primers for TCR Jbeta segments was used. This is the immuneACCESS table as TCRdb keeps it, with only in-frame sequences that have V and J called. A part of the clones is gone; compared with another copy, unresolved V genes explain less than half, and the rest is unexplained. The sample profile shows approximately 100,000 clones; about 70% of them were found once. The top ten constitute about 2% of the sample. Sequencing was carried out using PBMCs. Receptor source: a human donor in good health.

This clone was seen just once. This sequence joins TRBV5-4 and TRBJ2-7, with 7 bases aligning to TRBD1. This CDR3 has 18 residues. CDR1 is SGHNT and CDR2 is YYREEE in the germline V gene (reference sequence). With V trimmed by 0 bases and J by 4 bases, 16 bases remained unmatched. Here the CDR3 reads CASSLAPDGRDRKYEQYF. The CDR3 nucleotides are TGTGCCAGCAGCTTGGCCCCCGACGGCCGGGACAGAAAGTACGAGCAGTACTTC.

The V call is TRBV2, the J call TRBJ1-2; D unresolved. Germline values: CDR1 SNHLY, CDR2 FYNNEI. The CDR3 spans 19 residues. The V gene lost 2 bases and the J gene lost 1 base, with 23 bases spanning the gap. The CDR3 is CASSESVGSHRESNYGYTF. The CDR3, as DNA: TGTGCCAGCAGTGAAAGTGTGGGCAGCCACCGGGAAAGTAACTATGGCTACACCTTC.

The chain is built from TRBV30 and TRBJ1-1; possible D gene TRBD1, 5 bases. The CDR3 totals 11 residues. Trimming removed 4 bases at V and 5 bases at J, with 8 bases between. Germline V lookup: CDR1 GTSNPN, CDR2 SVGIG (reference sequence). This CDR3 reads CAWTGRTEAFF. The CDR3 DNA reads as TGTGCCTGGACAGGGCGTACTGAAGCTTTCTTT.

The rearrangement links TRBV7-9 to TRBJ1-1; no clear D gene. V lost 4 bases to trimming and J lost 3 bases, with 9 bases between them. Per the germline V gene, CDR1 is SEHNR and CDR2 is FQNEAQ (reference sequence). CDR3 length: 13 residues. CDR3 DNA: TGTGCCAGCAGCTCGGGGTGGGACACTGAAGCTTTCTTT. Translated: CASSSGWDTEAFF.

This chain connects TRBV20-1 to TRBJ1-4; D gene unclear. Trimming removed 6 bases at V and 7 bases at J, with 9 bases between. Germline CDR1 is DFQATT and CDR2 is SNEGSKA (reference sequence). This CDR3 has 11 amino acids. The CDR3 bases are TGCAGTGCGGGCGTAAGTGAAAAACTGTTTTTT. Translating it yields CSAGVSEKLFF.

The count of this clone is one. The chain employs TRBV4-3 and TRBJ2-1; a weak D match, TRBD1 (6 bases). V shed 4 bases and J shed 1 base, with 11 bases lying between them. Germline assignment: CDR1 LGHNA and CDR2 YSLEER. The CDR3 is made up of 15 amino acids. CDR3 sequence: CASSPQGQSYNEQFF. The CDR3 coding sequence is TGCGCCAGCAGCCCACAGGGACAATCCTACAATGAGCAGTTCTTC.

The chain combines TRBV5-1 with TRBJ2-5, with 8 bases aligning to TRBD2. Germline V gene lookup returns CDR1 SGHRS and CDR2 YFSETQ. The V and J ends lost 0 bases and 3 bases, in that order; junction bases with no gene match: 4. There are 15 residues in the CDR3. The CDR3, as DNA: TGCGCCAGCAGCTTGGTGCGACTAGCGAAAGAGACCCAGTACTTC. This codes for CASSLVRLAKETQYF.

The gene calls are TRBV2 and TRBJ2-7, with no clear D. This CDR3 has 12 residues. V shed 1 base and J shed 5 bases, with 6 bases lying between them. CDR1 is SNHLY and CDR2 is FYNNEI in the germline V gene. The DNA for the CDR3 is TGTGCCAGCAGTGAAGTGTCGGACGAGCAGTACTTC. As protein: CASSEVSDEQYF.

As to this clone: The identical CDR3 is also encoded by other nucleotide sequences in the sample. This chain joins TRBV30 and TRBJ1-5, with D perhaps TRBD1 (6 bases). V dropped 5 bases and J dropped 4 bases, with 9 bases sitting between them. The V gene's germline CDR1 is GTSNPN and CDR2 SVGIG (reference sequence). CDR3 length equals 12 residues. The DNA of the CDR3 is TGTGCCTGGGGGGGGGCAAATCAGCCCCAGCATTTT. Encoded protein: CAWGGANQPQHF.

The rearrangement uses TRBV5-4 and TRBJ2-5, with a possible D match to TRBD2 (6 bases). The germline V gene encodes CDR1 SGHNT and CDR2 YYREEE (reference sequence). The V end lost 4 bases, the J end lost 3 bases, and 13 bases lay between the germline ends. The CDR3 spans 14 residues. Here the CDR3 reads CASSPGGGKETQYF. CDR3 in DNA: TGTGCCAGCAGCCCCGGGGGTGGGAAAGAGACCCAGTACTTC.

As to this clone: Other nucleotide sequences from this sample produce the same CDR3. The chain combines TRBV7-3 with TRBJ1-1; TRBD1 might be the D (5 bases). The CDR3 spans 13 residues. V was trimmed by 3 bases and J by 1 base, leaving 6 bases between them. From germline, CDR1 is SGHTA and CDR2 FQGTGA. The CDR3 protein is CASSLGQNTEAFF. CDR3 DNA sequence: TGTGCCAGCAGCTTGGGGCAGAACACTGAAGCTTTCTTT.

This clone was found a few times. The chain uses TRBV18 and TRBJ2-6; D gene unclear. This CDR3 contains 16 residues. The V gene's germline CDR1 is KGHSH and CDR2 LQKENI. Between the trimmed V and J ends, which lost 1 base and 0 bases, there was a span of 7 bases. This chain's CDR3 is CASSPRSSSGANVLTF. The CDR3 DNA sequence: TGTGCCAGCTCACCACGGAGCAGCTCTGGGGCCAACGTCCTGACTTTC.

As concerns this clone: Distinct nucleotide sequences in the sample also encode this CDR3. The J gene is TRBJ1-2, the V gene TRBV28; D is unresolved. V was clipped by 7 bases and J by 2 bases, with 11 bases between them. Germline V CDR1 and CDR2: MDHEN, SYDVKM. The CDR3 length is 13 residues. CDR3 sequence reads: CASMYSVNYGYTF. The DNA for the CDR3 is TGTGCCAGCATGTACTCGGTCAACTATGGCTACACCTTC.

This clone occurred a few times. The chain joins TRBV6-6 to TRBJ1-2; 10 positions agree with TRBD1. The CDR3 runs 15 residues. CDR1 and CDR2 from the germline V gene are MNHNY and SVGAGI (reference sequence). The V segment lost 4 bases and the J segment 3 bases; nucleotides outside the gene matches: 5. CDR3 DNA sequence: TGTGCCAGCAGTTCCCGGGACAGGGGAGACTATGGCTACACCTTC. Translation gives CASSSRDRGDYGYTF.

The chain couples TRBV6-1 to TRBJ2-5, with a possible D match to TRBD1 (6 bases). The DNA matches TRBJ2-7 better at its end, which makes the J call doubtful. There are 12 residues in the CDR3. Germline V gene data show CDR1 as MNHNS and CDR2 as SASEGT. CDR3 residues: CASRDRTYEQYF. For the CDR3, the DNA is TGTGCCAGCAGGGACAGAACCTACGAGCAGTACTTC.

This clone was observed a handful of times. This chain uses TRBV5-6 with TRBJ2-5, with 11 bases matching TRBD2. The germline CDR1 and CDR2 sequences are SGHDT and YYEEEE. CDR3 length: 13 residues. V dropped 1 base and J dropped 12; count of bases not matched to a gene: 5. The CDR3 sequence: CASSLLGSGGEYF. The CDR3 DNA reads TGTGCCAGCAGCTTGTTAGGTAGCGGGGGGGAGTACTTC.

The chain combines TRBV5-1 with TRBJ1-1; D remains ambiguous. V gave up 0 bases and J gave up 2 bases, with 8 bases separating them. Germline CDR1 reads SGHRS; CDR2 reads YFSETQ. The CDR3 contains 14 residues. The CDR3 DNA reads as TGCGCCAGCAGCTTGGAACAGAGAAACACTGAAGCTTTCTTT. This encodes CASSLEQRNTEAFF. The full variable domain, its missing parts supplied by reference TRBV5-1 and TRBJ1-1, is KAGVTQTPRYLIKTRGQQVTLSCSPISGHRSVSWYQQTPGQGLQFLFEYFSETQRNKGNFPGRFSGRQFSNSRSEMNVSTLELGDSALYLCASSLEQRNTEAFFGQGTRLTVV.

In its sample, this clone was seen a few times. The chain links TRBV4-2 to TRBJ2-6, with TRBD2 as a possible D gene (5 bases). Germline V gene sequence: CDR1 LGHNA, CDR2 YNFKEQ. This CDR3 comprises 17 residues. Trimming cost V 4 bases and J 0 bases, with 13 bases left between them. The CDR3 sequence: CASSLTPTSSGANVLTF. CDR3 in DNA: TGTGCCAGCAGCCTAACCCCTACTAGCTCTGGGGCCAACGTCCTGACTTTC.

The V call is TRBV30, the J call TRBJ1-1; D is uncertain. Germline loops: CDR1 GTSNPN, CDR2 SVGIG (reference sequence). The ends were cut back, 2 bases at V and 2 bases at J, with 9 bases in the middle. CDR3 length: 13 amino acids. CDR3 DNA: TGTGCCTGGAGTCCACAGACCAACACTGAAGCTTTCTTT. Amino acids: CAWSPQTNTEAFF.

Concerning this clone: Its ends do not fully match the called genes, so a read error is possible. This chain joins TRBV7-9 and TRBJ1-4; D is uncertain. The CDR3 has 14 amino acids. Germline V gene data show CDR1 as SEHNR and CDR2 as FQNEAQ (reference sequence). The CDR3 bases are TGTGCTAGCAGCTTAAGTCAGGCCATTGAAAAACTGTTTTTT. This codes for CASSLSQAIEKLFF.